This T cell receptor beta chain was recovered during a study of blood T cell repertoires in COVID-19 (dated by TCRdb to 2018 to 2021). Broadly, across the study: Collaborator samples came from the United States, Italy and Spain and covered acute and convalescent phases of COVID-19. The prospective study material was composed of cDNA or gDNA derived from T cells, B-cell-depleted T cells, or PBMCs. The dataset comprised deeply sampled blood TCRbeta repertoires from subjects exposed to, actively infected with, or recovered from COVID-19. A freely available public database, intended as a resource for researchers studying the immune response to SARS-CoV-2, is where the repertoires were released. Samples came from the ongoing ImmuneRACE study (first 160 participants) plus 1,254 subjects from 6 global collaborators. The sample metadata nearly always contained a de-identified subject ID, COVID-19 status, age in years and sex. Where HLA class I and class II types were available, the types were taken from metadata supplied by the sample provider, not from assay-based typing. The paper's findings and limits, for the study overall: The quantity of clinical and demographic metadata differed by source and by participant and was supplied without curation.

Each collaborating institution followed its own protocols to collect whole blood in K2EDTA tubes. For TCRbeta analysis, collaborators shipped samples as frozen whole blood, isolated PBMCs, or DNA extracted from either of those sample types. TCRbeta CDR3 regions were amplified from genomic DNA using the immunoSEQ Assay, a bias-controlled multiplex PCR. The original methods were these. Within the assay, amplification of reference gene primers was used to estimate how many nucleated cells each sample contained. To quantify the absolute abundance of each unique TCRbeta CDR3 rearrangement, sequence reads were collapsed and filtered. For each sample, productive Simpson clonality was calculated as the square root of Simpson's diversity index across productive rearrangements. TCRdb retrieved this table from immuneACCESS and kept in-frame rearrangements only. Not all clones are present; in checked studies, unresolved V genes account for under half, and no reason is known for the remainder. The D gene and trimming were derived from the DNA, and the V and J assignments and clone size from that table. This sample holds some 150,000 clones; 82% were observed only once. In total, the top ten clones hold 8.4% of the sample.

Of note for this clone: Its antigen has not been determined. There are no base qualities to consult, and no much larger clone falls within one base.

The germline V gene encodes CDR1 SGDLS and CDR2 YYNGEE. The CDR3 sequence holds 15 residues, the cysteine and phenylalanine included. Of the read, only the CDR3 DNA is kept; its 45 bases are in frame from base 1. The junction carries 12 bases between V and J, which are trimmed by 0 bases and 2 bases respectively. The V gene is TRBV9 and the J gene is TRBJ2-7; a tentative D match to TRBD1 spans 6 bases. The source of this sequence is a woman between 65 and 79 years old with acute or convalescent COVID-19. Source material: peripheral blood. Here the CDR3 is given as CASSVDWTEAYEQYF. Read as DNA, the sequence is TGTGCCAGCAGCGTAGATTGGACAGAGGCCTACGAGCAGTACTTC.